The rows below give T cell receptor beta chains drawn from one sample of a study of T cell responses to AZD1222 COVID-19 vaccine. Only in-frame clones appear in the TCRdb table, and some are missing; sequencing was by immunoSEQ multiplex PCR. The sample shows about 170,000 clones, roughly 90% of them seen only once. Sequenced here: peripheral blood, sampled on day 0 of AZD1222 vaccination. The receptors were gathered from an adult in good health. Each CDR3 is given with its conserved first and last residue. The order of the fields is clone size, J gene, D gene, V gene, CDR3 length, CDR3 protein, CDR3 DNA. A D gene is named only where the DNA matches it firmly. Clone size appears in some rows only: once, few, many, or a class for an expanded clone.

abundance: NA; j_gene: TRBJ1-4; d_gene: NA; v_gene: TRBV19; len: 15; CDR3aa: CASSRRGATNEKLFF; CDR3nt: TGTGCCAGTAGCCGACGAGGTGCAACTAATGAAAAACTGTTTTTT
abundance: NA; j_gene: TRBJ2-7; d_gene: NA; v_gene: TRBV25-1; len: 14; CDR3aa: CASMARLSVGEQYF; CDR3nt: TGTGCCAGCATGGCCCGGCTTAGTGTGGGTGAGCAGTACTTC
abundance: NA; j_gene: TRBJ1-5; d_gene: TRBD1; v_gene: TRBV13; len: 15; CDR3aa: CASSVTGVGNQPQHF; CDR3nt: TGTGCCAGCAGCGTGACAGGGGTAGGCAATCAGCCCCAGCATTTT
abundance: NA; j_gene: TRBJ1-5; d_gene: NA; v_gene: TRBV10-3; len: 14; CDR3aa: CAISDRGGNQPQHF; CDR3nt: TGTGCCATCAGTGACAGGGGAGGCAATCAGCCCCAGCATTTT
abundance: NA; j_gene: TRBJ2-3; d_gene: TRBD2; v_gene: TRBV14; len: 17; CDR3aa: CASSRPLSGRGTDTQYF; CDR3nt: TGTGCCAGCAGCCGCCCCCTTAGCGGGAGGGGCACAGATACGCAGTATTTT
abundance: NA; j_gene: TRBJ1-2; d_gene: NA; v_gene: TRBV4-3; len: 15; CDR3aa: CASSQDRGANYGYTF; CDR3nt: TGCGCCAGCAGCCAAGATAGGGGGGCGAACTATGGCTACACCTTC
abundance: NA; j_gene: TRBJ1-2; d_gene: NA; v_gene: TRBV19; len: 13; CDR3aa: CASSISGLYGYTF; CDR3nt: TGTGCCAGTAGTATCTCAGGCCTCTATGGCTACACCTTC
abundance: NA; j_gene: TRBJ2-7; d_gene: NA; v_gene: TRBV5-4; len: 13; CDR3aa: CASSLVGVGEQYF; CDR3nt: TGTGCCAGCAGCTTGGTGGGAGTCGGGGAGCAGTACTTC
abundance: NA; j_gene: TRBJ2-3; d_gene: NA; v_gene: TRBV20-1; len: 11; CDR3aa: CSARMLAELYF; CDR3nt: TGCAGTGCTAGAATGCTCGCCGAGCTGTATTTT
abundance: NA; j_gene: TRBJ2-7; d_gene: NA; v_gene: TRBV19; len: 13; CDR3aa: CASSMAQNDEQYF; CDR3nt: TGTGCCAGTAGTATGGCCCAAAATGACGAGCAGTACTTC
abundance: NA; j_gene: TRBJ1-3; d_gene: NA; v_gene: TRBV9; len: 13; CDR3aa: CASSVGRGNTIYF; CDR3nt: TGTGCCAGCAGCGTAGGCCGGGGAAACACCATATATTTT
abundance: once; j_gene: TRBJ2-7; d_gene: TRBD1; v_gene: TRBV6-5; len: 14; CDR3aa: CASRDRGLTYEQYF; CDR3nt: TGTGCCAGCAGGGACAGGGGGCTTACCTACGAGCAGTACTTC
abundance: few; j_gene: TRBJ1-6; d_gene: TRBD1; v_gene: TRBV5-6; len: 15; CDR3aa: CASSLPGGYNSPLHF; CDR3nt: TGTGCCAGCAGCTTACCAGGGGGCTATAATTCACCCCTCCACTTT
abundance: NA; j_gene: TRBJ1-2; d_gene: NA; v_gene: TRBV6-4; len: 12; CDR3aa: CASSGRLYGYTF; CDR3nt: TGTGCCAGCAGTGGCAGGCTCTATGGCTACACCTTC
abundance: NA; j_gene: TRBJ1-2; d_gene: NA; v_gene: TRBV7-2; len: 14; CDR3aa: CASSLEEAVGGYTF; CDR3nt: TGTGCCAGCAGCTTAGAGGAGGCGGTTGGCGGCTACACCTTC
abundance: NA; j_gene: TRBJ1-1; d_gene: NA; v_gene: TRBV14; len: 14; CDR3aa: CASSQVRMNTEAFF; CDR3nt: TGTGCCAGCAGCCAAGTACGGATGAACACTGAAGCTTTCTTT